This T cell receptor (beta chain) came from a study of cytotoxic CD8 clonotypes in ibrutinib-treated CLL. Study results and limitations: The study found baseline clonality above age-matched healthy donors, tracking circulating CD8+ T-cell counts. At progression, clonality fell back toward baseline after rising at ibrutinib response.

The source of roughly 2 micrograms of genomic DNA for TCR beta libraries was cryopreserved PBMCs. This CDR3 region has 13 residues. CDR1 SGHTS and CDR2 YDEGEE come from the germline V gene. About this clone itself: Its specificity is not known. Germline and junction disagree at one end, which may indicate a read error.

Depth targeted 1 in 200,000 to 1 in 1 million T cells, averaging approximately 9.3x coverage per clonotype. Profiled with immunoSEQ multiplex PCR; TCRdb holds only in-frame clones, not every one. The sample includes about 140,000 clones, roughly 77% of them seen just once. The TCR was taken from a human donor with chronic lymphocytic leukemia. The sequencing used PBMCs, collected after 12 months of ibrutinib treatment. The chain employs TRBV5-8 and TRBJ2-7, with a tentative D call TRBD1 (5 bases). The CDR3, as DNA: TGTGCCAGCAGTTTTGGTAGGGGTCCGAACCCGAGATTC. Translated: CASSFGRGPNPRF.